This T cell receptor (beta chain) was obtained from a study of cytomegalovirus exposure and HLA in healthy donors. PCR employed 60 Vbeta and 13 Jbeta primers. Sequencing was performed with immunoSEQ multiplex PCR; in TCRdb, only in-frame clones are kept and a portion is missing. The profile shows 120,000 to 150,000 clones, 76% of them singletons. Notes on this clone: Its specificity is unknown.

The CDR3 length is 13 residues. CDR1 and CDR2 (germline): MDHEN, SYDVKM. The germline V and J ends were trimmed by 3 bases and 4 bases, with 10 bases remaining between them. Study-wide results and caveats: Investigators reported 150 to 200 TCR beta chains as tied to cytomegalovirus. Some public TCRs appeared in many individuals, while most sequences were rare. Confirmation was obtained in vitro that a few CMV-associated chains are specific for CMV antigens.

The sequenced material came from PBMCs. J is TRBJ2-7 and V is TRBV28; possibly TRBD1 for D (5 bases). The source of this sequence is a man aged 40-49 years in good health and CMV-seronegative. As DNA, the CDR3 is TGTGCCAGCAGTTTTGTAGGGGAATACGAGCAGTACTTC. It yields the protein CASSFVGEYEQYF.